These 17 T cell receptor beta chains came from one sample sequenced in a study of Ad26.COV2.S vaccination and SARS-CoV-2 variants. Regarding treatment: around 19 received Ad26.COV2.S at low or high dose, single or two shots; 5 received placebo; per-sample allocation not given. The investigators took samples on day 63 after the first vaccine or placebo injection. Measured with immunoSEQ multiplex PCR; TCRdb has only the in-frame clones, and not every one. The data hold hundreds of thousands of clones, with 87% observed a single time. Sequencing used peripheral blood, obtained in a trial of Ad26.COV2.S vaccine versus placebo. These receptors came from a person between 18 and 60 years old who received the Ad26.COV2.S COVID-19 vaccine or a placebo.

The chain combines TRBV13 with TRBJ2-7, with 7 bases matching TRBD2. The V segment lost 6 bases and the J segment 2 bases; nucleotides outside the gene matches: 7. The germline V gene has CDR1 PRHDT and CDR2 FYEKMQ (reference sequence). The CDR3 is 14 residues long. The CDR3 here is CASSTGGTPYEQYF. Here the CDR3 DNA reads TGTGCCAGCAGTACGGGGGGTACCCCCTACGAGCAGTACTTC.

The rearrangement joins TRBV6-6 to TRBJ1-5, with TRBD1 matching over 7 bases. Germline CDR1 reads MNHNY; CDR2 reads SVGAGI (reference sequence). There are 15 residues in the CDR3. V shed 1 base and J 1 base; nucleotides not matched to a gene: 1. CDR3 bases: TGTGCCAGCAGTTACTGGGACAGCAGCAATCAGCCCCAGCATTTT. Amino acids: CASSYWDSSNQPQHF.

Here the CDR3 DNA reads TGTGCCAGCAGCCGGGGCCAGGGGGGCTCCTACGAGCAGTACTTC. As protein: CASSRGQGGSYEQYF. The V and J genes are TRBV3-1 (or the pseudogene TRBV3-2) and TRBJ2-7; D is possibly TRBD1 (7 bases). Germline V lookup: CDR1 LGHDT, CDR2 YNNKEL (reference sequence). The ends were cut back, 4 bases at V and 0 bases at J, with 13 bases in the middle. The CDR3 covers 15 residues.

V gene TRBV19 combines with J gene TRBJ2-5, with TRBD1 matching 11 bases. The CDR3 length is 15 residues. V lost 4 bases and J lost 4; bases outside the gene matches: 5. The germline gives CDR1 LNHDA, CDR2 SQIVND (reference sequence). This CDR3 is CASSTRTGGIETQYF. The DNA of the CDR3 is TGTGCCAGTAGTACTCGGACAGGGGGCATAGAGACCCAGTACTTC.

This clone was seen a single time. The V gene is TRBV5-1, the J gene TRBJ2-1; the D gene is possibly TRBD1 (6 bases). Germline loops: CDR1 SGHRS, CDR2 YFSETQ. V lost 4 bases to trimming and J lost 7 bases, with 21 bases between them. This CDR3 comprises 16 residues. CDR3 loop: CASSPGPHSRGNEQFF. Written as DNA, the CDR3 is TGCGCCAGCAGCCCGGGGCCTCATTCAAGGGGGAATGAGCAGTTCTTC. The variable domain in full, completed from reference TRBV5-1 and TRBJ2-1, reads KAGVTQTPRYLIKTRGQQVTLSCSPISGHRSVSWYQQTPGQGLQFLFEYFSETQRNKGNFPGRFSGRQFSNSRSEMNVSTLELGDSALYLCASSPGPHSRGNEQFFGPGTRLTVL.

This clone was observed a few times. V gene TRBV6-1 combines with J gene TRBJ1-5; TRBD1 matches at 9 bases. Germline V gene sequence: CDR1 MNHNS, CDR2 SASEGT. With 1 base clipped from V and 1 base from J, the junction kept 5 bases outside the gene matches. The CDR3 length is 17 residues. This CDR3 reads CASSEVTGGLSNQPQHF. CDR3 bases: TGTGCCAGCAGTGAAGTCACAGGGGGCCTGAGCAATCAGCCCCAGCATTTT.

This chain connects TRBV30 to TRBJ1-2; D is ambiguous. CDR1 and CDR2 (germline): GTSNPN, SVGIG (reference sequence). The CDR3 is 12 residues long. Trimming removed 0 bases from V and 7 bases from J, with 9 bases in between. CDR3 bases: TGTGCCTGGAGTGTATCGACGGCTGGCTACACCTTC. Translated: CAWSVSTAGYTF. Full variable domain (remainder filled in from reference TRBV30 and TRBJ1-2): SQTIHQWPATLVQPVGSPLSLECTVEGTSNPNLYWYRQAAGRGLQLLFYSVGIGQISSEVPQNLSASRPQDRQFILSSKKLLLSDSGFYLCAWSVSTAGYTFGSGTRLTVV.

This clone was recorded once. The genes are TRBV6-4 and TRBJ1-1, with 10 bases fitting TRBD1. The CDR3 loop spans 15 amino acids. Germline V gene data show CDR1 as MRHNA and CDR2 as SNTAGT. Trimming removed 7 bases from V and 7 bases from J; junction bases left unmatched: 12. CDR3 residues: CASKEETGGNGEAFF. CDR3 coding DNA: TGTGCCAGCAAGGAGGAGACAGGGGGCAACGGTGAAGCTTTCTTT.

J is TRBJ1-2 and V is TRBV7-9; D gene uncertain. Trimming pared 3 bases from V and 5 bases from J, leaving 7 bases between. Germline-derived CDR1 and CDR2 are SEHNR and FQNEAQ (reference sequence). The length of the CDR3 is 12 residues. CDR3 in amino acids: CASSLRIYGYTF. The CDR3, as DNA: TGTGCCAGCAGCTTGAGGATATATGGCTACACCTTC.

This clone was seen more than once but under ten times. The chain links TRBV4-1 to TRBJ1-2; possibly TRBD1 for D (6 bases). The germline CDR1 and CDR2 sequences are MGHRA and YSYEKL. The CDR3 has 15 residues. V lost 2 bases and J 6 bases, leaving 16 bases between the germline ends. This CDR3 is CASSQTTTGGDGYTF. The DNA for the CDR3 is TGCGCCAGCAGCCAAACCACGACAGGAGGGGATGGCTACACCTTC.

This clone was recorded a few times. This chain connects TRBV18 to TRBJ1-2, with D possibly matching TRBD1 (6 bases). V lost 3 bases, J lost 3 bases, and 23 bases lay in between. This CDR3 spans 18 amino acids. Germline assignment: CDR1 KGHSH and CDR2 LQKENI. DNA for the CDR3: TGTGCCAGCTCACCGCTGGTGACCGAAGGAAGGGGGTACTATGGCTACACCTTC. It encodes CASSPLVTEGRGYYGYTF.

This clone occurred a few times. V gene TRBV2 combines with J gene TRBJ1-6; D is uncertain. The CDR3 consists of 15 residues. V lost 2 bases and J 2 bases, leaving 7 bases between the germline ends. Germline values: CDR1 SNHLY, CDR2 FYNNEI. CDR3 sequence: CASSETGPYNSPLHF. CDR3 in DNA: TGTGCCAGCAGTGAAACGGGTCCCTATAATTCACCCCTCCACTTT. Variable domain in full (rest from reference TRBV2 and TRBJ1-6): EPEVTQTPSHQVTQMGQEVILRCVPISNHLYFYWYRQILGQKVEFLVSFYNNEISEKSEIFDDQFSVERPDGSNFTLKIRSTKLEDSAMYFCASSETGPYNSPLHFGNGTRLTVT.

The chain recombines TRBV4-3 with TRBJ2-7, with TRBD1 identical over 7 bases. Looked up from germline, CDR1 is LGHNA and CDR2 is YSLEER. CDR3 length: 15 residues. Trimming removed 1 base from V and 2 bases from J; junction bases left unmatched: 5. CDR3: CASSQARDSPYEQYF. The CDR3 nucleotides are TGCGCCAGCAGCCAAGCCCGGGACAGTCCCTACGAGCAGTACTTC.

V and J are TRBV6-2 or TRBV6-3 and TRBJ1-2; the match to TRBD1 covers 10 bases. Germline trimming cut 5 bases from V and 4 bases from J; bases unmatched to any gene: 10. In germline, CDR1 is MNHEY, CDR2 SVGEGT. CDR3 length: 16 amino acids. This chain's CDR3 is CASSPTGGDDFYGYTF. DNA for the CDR3: TGTGCCAGCAGTCCGACAGGGGGCGATGACTTCTATGGCTACACCTTC.

This clone was seen just once. The V and J genes are TRBV9 and TRBJ2-3; no reliable D call. This CDR3 is built from 13 residues. Deletions cut 4 bases from V and 2 bases from J, with 8 bases between. The V gene's germline CDR1 is SGDLS and CDR2 YYNGEE. Here the CDR3 reads CASSPWPTDTQYF. The CDR3 region has the DNA TGTGCCAGCAGCCCTTGGCCCACAGATACGCAGTATTTT.

The chain carries TRBV11-2 and TRBJ1-1; D not resolved. This CDR3 has 12 residues. Trimming cost V 4 bases and J 7 bases, with 10 bases left between them. Germline assignment: CDR1 SGHAT and CDR2 FQNNGV. CDR3 sequence reads: CASSWVVDEAFF. CDR3 DNA: TGTGCCAGCAGCTGGGTGGTCGATGAAGCTTTCTTT.

This chain links TRBV30 with TRBJ1-2; perhaps TRBD1 as D (5 bases). V was clipped by 0 bases and J by 8 bases, with 10 bases between them. CDR3 size: 12 residues. Germline-derived CDR1 and CDR2 are GTSNPN and SVGIG (reference sequence). CDR3 residues: CAWSVQGVGYTF. As DNA, the CDR3 is TGTGCCTGGAGTGTACAAGGGGTAGGCTACACCTTC.